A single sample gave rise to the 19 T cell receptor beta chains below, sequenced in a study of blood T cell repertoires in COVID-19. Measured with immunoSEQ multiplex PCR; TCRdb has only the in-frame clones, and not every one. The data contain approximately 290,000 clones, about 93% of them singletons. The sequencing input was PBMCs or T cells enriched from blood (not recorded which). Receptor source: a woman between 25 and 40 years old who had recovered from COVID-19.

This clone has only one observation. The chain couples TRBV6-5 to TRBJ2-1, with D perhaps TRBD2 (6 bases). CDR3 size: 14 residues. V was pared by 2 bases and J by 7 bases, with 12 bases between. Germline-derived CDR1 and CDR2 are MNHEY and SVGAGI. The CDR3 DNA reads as TGTGCCAGCAGTTACCAGGCAGGAGGGAATGAGCAGTTCTTC. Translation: CASSYQAGGNEQFF.

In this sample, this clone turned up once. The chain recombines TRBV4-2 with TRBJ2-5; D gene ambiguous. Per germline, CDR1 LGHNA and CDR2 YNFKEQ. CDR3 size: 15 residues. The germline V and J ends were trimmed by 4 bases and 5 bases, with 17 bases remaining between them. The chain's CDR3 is CASSLESLERETQYF. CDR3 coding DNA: TGTGCCAGCAGCCTTGAGAGTCTCGAACGGGAGACCCAGTACTTC.

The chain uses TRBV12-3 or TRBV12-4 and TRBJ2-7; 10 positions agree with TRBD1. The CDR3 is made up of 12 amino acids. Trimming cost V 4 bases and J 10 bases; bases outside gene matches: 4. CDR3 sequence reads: CASSWDRGDQYF. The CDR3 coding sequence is TGTGCCAGCAGTTGGGACAGGGGAGATCAGTACTTC.

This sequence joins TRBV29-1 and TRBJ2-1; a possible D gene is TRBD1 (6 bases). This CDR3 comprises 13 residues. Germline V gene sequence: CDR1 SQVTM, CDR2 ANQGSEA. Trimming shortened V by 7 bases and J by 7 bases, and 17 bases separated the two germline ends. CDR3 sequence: CSGTGNMGNEQFF. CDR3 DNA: TGCAGCGGAACAGGGAACATGGGGAATGAGCAGTTCTTC.

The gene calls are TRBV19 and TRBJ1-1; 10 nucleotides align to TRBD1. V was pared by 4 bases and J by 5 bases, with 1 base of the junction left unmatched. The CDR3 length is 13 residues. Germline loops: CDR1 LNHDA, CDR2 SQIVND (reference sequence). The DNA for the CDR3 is TGTGCCAGTAGTACGGACAGGGGGACTGAAGCTTTCTTT. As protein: CASSTDRGTEAFF.

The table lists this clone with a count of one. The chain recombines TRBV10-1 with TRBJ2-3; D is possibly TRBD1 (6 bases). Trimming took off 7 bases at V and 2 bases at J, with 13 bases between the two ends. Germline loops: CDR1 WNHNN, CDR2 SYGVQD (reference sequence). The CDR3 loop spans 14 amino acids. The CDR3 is CASKRQADTDTQYF. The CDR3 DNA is TGCGCCAGCAAACGACAGGCCGACACAGATACGCAGTATTTT.

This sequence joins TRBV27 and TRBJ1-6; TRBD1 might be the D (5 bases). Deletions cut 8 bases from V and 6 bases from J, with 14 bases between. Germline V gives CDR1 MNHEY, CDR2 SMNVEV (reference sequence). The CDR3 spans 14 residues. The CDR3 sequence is CASRWGLLNSPLHF. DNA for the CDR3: TGTGCCAGCCGTTGGGGACTGCTTAATTCACCCCTCCACTTT.

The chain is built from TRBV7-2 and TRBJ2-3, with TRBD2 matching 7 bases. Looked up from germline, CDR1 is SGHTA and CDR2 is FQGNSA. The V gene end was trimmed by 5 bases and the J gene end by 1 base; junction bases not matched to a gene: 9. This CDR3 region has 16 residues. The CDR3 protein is CASSPPGGGGTDTQYF. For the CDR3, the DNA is TGTGCCAGCAGCCCACCCGGCGGGGGAGGCACAGATACGCAGTATTTT. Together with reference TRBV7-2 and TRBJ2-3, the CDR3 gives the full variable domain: GAGVSQSPSNKVTEKGKDVELRCDPISGHTALYWYRQSLGQGLEFLIYFQGNSAPDKSGLPSDRFSAERTGGSVSTLTIQRTQQEDSAVYLCASSPPGGGGTDTQYFGPGTRLTVL.

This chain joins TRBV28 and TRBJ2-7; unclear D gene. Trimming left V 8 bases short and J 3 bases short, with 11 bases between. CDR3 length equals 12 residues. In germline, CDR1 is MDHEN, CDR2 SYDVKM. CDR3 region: CASRSLYYEQYF. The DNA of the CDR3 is TGTGCCAGCCGTTCCCTATACTACGAGCAGTACTTC. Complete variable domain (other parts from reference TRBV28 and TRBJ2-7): DVKVTQSSRYLVKRTGEKVFLECVQDMDHENMFWYRQDPGLGLRLIYFSYDVKMKEKGDIPEGYSVSREKKERFSLILESASTNQTSMYLCASRSLYYEQYFGPGTRLTVT.

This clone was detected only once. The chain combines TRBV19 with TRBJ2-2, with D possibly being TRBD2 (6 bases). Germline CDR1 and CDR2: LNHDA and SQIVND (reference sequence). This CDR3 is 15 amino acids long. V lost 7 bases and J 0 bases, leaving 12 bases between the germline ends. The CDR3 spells CASNVGLSNTGELFF. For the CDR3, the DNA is TGTGCCAGTAATGTGGGACTCTCGAACACCGGGGAGCTGTTTTTT.

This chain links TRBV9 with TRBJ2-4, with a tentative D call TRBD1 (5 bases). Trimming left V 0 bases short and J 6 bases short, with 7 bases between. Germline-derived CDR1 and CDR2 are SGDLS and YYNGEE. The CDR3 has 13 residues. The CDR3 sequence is CASSVGQGNIQYF. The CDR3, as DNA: TGTGCCAGCAGCGTAGGGCAGGGAAACATTCAGTACTTC.

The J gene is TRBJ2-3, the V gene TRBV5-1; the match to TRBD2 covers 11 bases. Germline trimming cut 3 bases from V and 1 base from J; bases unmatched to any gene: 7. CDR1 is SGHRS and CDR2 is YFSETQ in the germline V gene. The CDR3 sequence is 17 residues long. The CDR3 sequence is CASSSLAGGVGTDTQYF. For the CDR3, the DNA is TGCGCCAGCAGCTCTCTAGCGGGAGGCGTAGGCACAGATACGCAGTATTTT.

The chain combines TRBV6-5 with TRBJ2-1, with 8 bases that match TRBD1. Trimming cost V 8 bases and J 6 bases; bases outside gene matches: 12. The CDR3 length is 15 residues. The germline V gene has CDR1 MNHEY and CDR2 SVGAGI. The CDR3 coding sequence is TGTGCCAGCCAGCCGACAGGGGATAATGGCAATGAGCAGTTCTTC. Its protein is CASQPTGDNGNEQFF.

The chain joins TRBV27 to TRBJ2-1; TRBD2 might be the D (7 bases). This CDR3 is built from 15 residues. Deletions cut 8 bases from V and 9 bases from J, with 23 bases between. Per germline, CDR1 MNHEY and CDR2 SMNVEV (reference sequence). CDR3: CASLPLAEGGIEQFF. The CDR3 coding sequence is TGTGCCAGCCTTCCTCTAGCGGAGGGGGGTATTGAGCAGTTCTTC.

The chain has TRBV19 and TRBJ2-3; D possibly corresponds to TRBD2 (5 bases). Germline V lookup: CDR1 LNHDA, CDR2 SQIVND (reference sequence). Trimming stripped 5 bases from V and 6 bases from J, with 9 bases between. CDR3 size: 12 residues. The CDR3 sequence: CASSSRGDTQYF. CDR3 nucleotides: TGTGCCAGTAGTTCTCGCGGGGATACGCAGTATTTT.

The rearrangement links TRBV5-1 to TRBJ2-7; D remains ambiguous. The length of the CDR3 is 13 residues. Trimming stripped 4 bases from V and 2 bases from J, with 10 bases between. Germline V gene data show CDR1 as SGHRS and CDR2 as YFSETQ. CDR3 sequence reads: CASSPDIPYEQYF. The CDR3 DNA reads TGCGCCAGCAGCCCTGACATACCCTACGAGCAGTACTTC.

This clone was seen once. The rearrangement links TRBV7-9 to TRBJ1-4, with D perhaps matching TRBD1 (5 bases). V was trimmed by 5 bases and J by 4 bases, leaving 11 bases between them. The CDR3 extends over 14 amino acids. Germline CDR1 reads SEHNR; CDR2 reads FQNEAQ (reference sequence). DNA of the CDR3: TGTGCCAGCAGCCGAACCGACAGTAATGAAAAACTGTTTTTT. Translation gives CASSRTDSNEKLFF.

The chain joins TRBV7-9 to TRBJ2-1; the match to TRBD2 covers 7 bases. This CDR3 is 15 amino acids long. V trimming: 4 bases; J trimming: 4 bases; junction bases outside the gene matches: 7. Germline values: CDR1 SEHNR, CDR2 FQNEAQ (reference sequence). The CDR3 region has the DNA TGTGCCAGCAGCTACTACGGGACTACATACAATGAGCAGTTCTTC. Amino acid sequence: CASSYYGTTYNEQFF. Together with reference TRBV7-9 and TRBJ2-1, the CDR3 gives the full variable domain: DTGVSQNPRHKITKRGQNVTFRCDPISEHNRLYWYRQTLGQGPEFLTYFQNEAQLEKSRLLSDRFSAERPKGSFSTLEIQRTEQGDSAMYLCASSYYGTTYNEQFFGPGTRLTVL.

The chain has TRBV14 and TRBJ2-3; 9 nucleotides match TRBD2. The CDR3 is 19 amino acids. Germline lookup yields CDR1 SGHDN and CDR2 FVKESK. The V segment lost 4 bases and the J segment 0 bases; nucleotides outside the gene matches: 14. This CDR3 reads CASSPTTSGRVSSTDTQYF. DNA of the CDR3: TGTGCCAGCAGCCCGACGACTAGCGGACGTGTTTCTAGCACAGATACGCAGTATTTT.